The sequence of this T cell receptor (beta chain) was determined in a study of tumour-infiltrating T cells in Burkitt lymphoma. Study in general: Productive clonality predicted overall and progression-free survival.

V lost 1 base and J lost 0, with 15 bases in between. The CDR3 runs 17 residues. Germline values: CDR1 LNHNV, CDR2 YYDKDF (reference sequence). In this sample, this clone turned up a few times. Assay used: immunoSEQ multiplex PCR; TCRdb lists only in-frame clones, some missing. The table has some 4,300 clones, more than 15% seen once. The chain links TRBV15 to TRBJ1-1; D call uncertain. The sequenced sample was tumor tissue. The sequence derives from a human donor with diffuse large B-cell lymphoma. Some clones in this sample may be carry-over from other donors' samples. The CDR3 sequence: CATSRGVQAYMNTEAFF. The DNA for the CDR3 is TGTGCCACCAGCAGAGGGGTCCAGGCGTACATGAACACTGAAGCTTTCTTT.